The 7 T cell receptor beta chains below come from one sample, sequenced in a study of T-cell memory formation after mild COVID-19. A single record per CDR3 protein comes from TCRdb applying MiXCR to the 5' RACE reads. The table has under 50,000 distinct CDR3 sequences, 25% to 35% seen once; the top ten hold 40% to 50%. Material for sequencing was PBMCs or a T cell subset sorted from them (not recorded which). These receptors all stem from a man younger than 30 who had mild COVID-19 (a few samples of this study predate the infection). Cell type and time point are not known.

This clonotype has only a few counts. The chain links TRBV27 to TRBJ2-1, with TRBD1 identical over 7 bases. Trimming took 2 bases from V and 6 from J; bases not matched to a gene: 10. This CDR3 spans 16 amino acids. The germline CDR1 and CDR2 sequences are MNHEY and SMNVEV (reference sequence). Written as DNA, the CDR3 is TGTGCCAGCAGTTTAGGCACAGGGGTCTCGGTCAATGAGCAGTTCTTC. This translates into CASSLGTGVSVNEQFF.

This clonotype has a handful of counts. The chain couples TRBV4-3 to TRBJ2-1, with TRBD2 identical over 10 bases. The CDR3 is made up of 18 amino acids. V lost 6 bases, J lost 1 base, and 12 bases stayed unmatched. Germline V gene data show CDR1 as LGHNA and CDR2 as YSLEER. This chain's CDR3 is CASSTLAGAYSSYNEQFF. As DNA, the CDR3 is TGCGCCAGCAGTACTCTAGCGGGGGCATACTCATCCTACAATGAGCAGTTCTTC.

The chain recombines TRBV5-8 with TRBJ2-1; D uncertain. The CDR3 is made up of 12 amino acids. The germline gives CDR1 SGHTS, CDR2 YDEGEE. Trimming took off 4 bases at V and 4 bases at J, with 6 bases between the two ends. In DNA form, the CDR3 reads TGTGCCAGCAGCAACGGTTACAATGAGCAGTTCTTC. Protein sequence: CASSNGYNEQFF.

V gene TRBV9 combines with J gene TRBJ1-1; no reliable D call. Trimming cost V 7 bases and J 0 bases, with 13 bases left between them. The CDR3 runs to 14 residues. Germline CDR1 SGDLS, CDR2 YYNGEE. CDR3 bases: TGTGCCAGCGCCCCCGGCATCATGAACACTGAAGCTTTCTTT. The encoded protein is CASAPGIMNTEAFF.

This chain links TRBV4-3 with TRBJ2-3; 10 nucleotides align to TRBD2. J lost 0 bases, V lost 1 base, and 10 bases had no gene match. The CDR3 consists of 19 residues. Germline CDR1 LGHNA, CDR2 YSLEER. The CDR3 sequence: CASSQAVAGGRSSTDTQYF. The CDR3 nucleotides are TGCGCCAGCAGCCAAGCCGTAGCGGGGGGACGCTCTAGCACAGATACGCAGTATTTT.

This clonotype was observed a few times. V gene TRBV12-5 combines with J gene TRBJ2-7, with a tentative D call TRBD1 (5 bases). Trimming removed 4 bases at V and 4 bases at J, with 20 bases between. The length of the CDR3 is 16 residues. Germline CDR1 is LGHNT and CDR2 is FRNRAP. This CDR3 reads CASGSSNGRRQYEQYF. CDR3 DNA sequence: TGTGCTAGTGGTTCATCCAACGGACGAAGACAGTACGAGCAGTACTTC. The full variable domain, with the rest looked up from reference TRBV12-5 and TRBJ2-7, is DARVTQTPRHKVTEMGQEVTMRCQPILGHNTVFWYRQTMMQGLELLAYFRNRAPLDDSGMPKDRFSAEMPDATLATLKIQPSEPRDSAVYFCASGSSNGRRQYEQYFGPGTRLTVT.

V is TRBV5-1 and J is TRBJ2-1; a possible D gene is TRBD2 (6 bases). V was cut by 4 bases and J by 8 bases, with 13 bases left in between. CDR1 is SGHRS and CDR2 is YFSETQ in the germline V gene. The CDR3 has 13 residues. CDR3 sequence (DNA): TGCGCCAGCAGCCCACCCCCGGGGGATGAGCAGTTCTTC. It translates to CASSPPPGDEQFF.